The 21 T cell receptor beta chains presented below share a single source sample, sequenced in a study of blood T cell repertoires in COVID-19. Sequencing used immunoSEQ multiplex PCR; TCRdb keeps in-frame clones, though not all of them. Of about 56,000 clones listed, 84% are singletons. The sequencing input was peripheral blood. Receptors were obtained from a man aged 55 to 69 with COVID-19, enrolled during active disease.

Worth noting for this clone: At one of its ends the junction is not consistent with the germline gene, which may arise from a read error. J is TRBJ1-2 and V is TRBV6-5; weak D call: TRBD1 (6 bases). This CDR3 is 15 amino acids long. Germline V lookup: CDR1 MNHEY, CDR2 SVGAGI. CDR3 in DNA: TGTGCCAGCAGCACCCAGGACAGCTGGAACTATGGCTGCACCTTC. Translation: CASSTQDSWNYGCTF.

The chain has TRBV28 and TRBJ1-2; 8 bases match TRBD1. This CDR3 region has 18 residues. Germline CDR1 and CDR2: MDHEN and SYDVKM. V shed 4 bases, J shed 3 bases, and the junction held 16 bases outside the gene matches. The CDR3 nucleotides read TGTGCCAGCAGTTCACCCATCTCGACAGGGGAGGGATACTATGGCTACACCTTC. Translating it yields CASSSPISTGEGYYGYTF.

V and J are TRBV5-1 and TRBJ1-2; possibly TRBD1 for D (5 bases). V lost 0 bases and J lost 4, with 10 bases in between. The germline CDR1 and CDR2 sequences are SGHRS and YFSETQ. The CDR3 loop spans 14 amino acids. CDR3 sequence: CASSLVQGSYGYTF. The CDR3 DNA reads TGCGCCAGCAGCTTGGTGCAGGGCAGCTATGGCTACACCTTC.

This chain connects TRBV24-1 to TRBJ2-3; the D gene is possibly TRBD1 (5 bases). In germline, CDR1 is KGHDR, CDR2 SFDVKD. The CDR3 runs 15 residues. Trimming took off 4 bases at V and 6 bases at J, with 16 bases between the two ends. CDR3 sequence: CATSEYRSQLDTQYF. The CDR3 nucleotides are TGTGCCACCAGTGAGTACAGGTCCCAGTTGGATACGCAGTATTTT.

CDR3 DNA sequence: TGTGCCAGCAGCGTTTCACCCACGACAGGCGCAACTGGAAACACCATATATTTT. Protein: CASSVSPTTGATGNTIYF. This chain connects TRBV9 to TRBJ1-3; TRBD1 might be the D (6 bases). The germline V gene has CDR1 SGDLS and CDR2 YYNGEE. The germline V and J ends were trimmed by 2 bases and 2 bases, with 20 bases remaining between them. CDR3 length equals 18 residues.

The chain has TRBV19 and TRBJ1-4, with 11 nucleotides matching TRBD1. Germline V CDR1 and CDR2: LNHDA, SQIVND (reference sequence). V trimming: 6 bases; J trimming: 8 bases; junction bases outside the gene matches: 5. The CDR3 extends over 14 amino acids. The CDR3 here is CASRDRGRAEKLFF. DNA of the CDR3: TGTGCCAGTAGGGACAGGGGGCGCGCGGAAAAACTGTTTTTT.

V is TRBV30 and J is TRBJ2-1; maybe TRBD2 (6 bases). Germline lookup yields CDR1 GTSNPN and CDR2 SVGIG (reference sequence). Trimming pared 4 bases from V and 8 bases from J, leaving 15 bases between. This CDR3 comprises 13 residues. The CDR3 DNA reads as TGTGCCTGGACAACTAGCCCTCGCGATGAGCAGTTCTTC. This gives the protein CAWTTSPRDEQFF.

The CDR3, as DNA: TGTGCCAGTAGTATAAGTCCAGTACAAGAGACCCAGTACTTC. Protein: CASSISPVQETQYF. The genes are TRBV19 and TRBJ2-5; D remains ambiguous. The CDR3 sequence is 14 residues long. The V gene lost 2 bases and the J gene lost 2 bases, with 9 bases spanning the gap. CDR1 LNHDA and CDR2 SQIVND come from the germline V gene (reference sequence).

J is TRBJ1-1 and V is TRBV28, with D possibly being TRBD1 (6 bases). This CDR3 comprises 15 residues. Deletions cut 5 bases from V and 2 bases from J, with 15 bases between. Germline CDR1 reads MDHEN; CDR2 reads SYDVKM. The DNA for the CDR3 is TGTGCCAGCAGTAACAGGGAAAGTGGTAACACTGAAGCTTTCTTT. This gives the protein CASSNRESGNTEAFF.

The chain uses TRBV24-1 and TRBJ2-5, with 7 positions matching TRBD2. The CDR3 totals 14 residues. After removal of 4 bases from V and 1 base from J, the junction contained 2 bases not matched to a gene. Germline V gene sequence: CDR1 KGHDR, CDR2 SFDVKD. The CDR3 loop reads CATSDTSAQETQYF. CDR3 DNA sequence: TGTGCCACCAGTGACACTAGCGCCCAAGAGACCCAGTACTTC.

The V call is TRBV7-9, the J call TRBJ1-1; TRBD1 agrees at 7 bases. Germline V CDR1 and CDR2: SEHNR, FQNEAQ (reference sequence). This CDR3 spans 14 amino acids. Germline trimming cut 2 bases from V and 5 bases from J; bases unmatched to any gene: 5. CDR3 sequence (DNA): TGTGCCAGCAGCTTAATGACAGGGAAGACTGAAGCTTTCTTT. This codes for CASSLMTGKTEAFF.

The chain employs TRBV9 and TRBJ2-3, with a weak D call TRBD2 (7 bases). Germline CDR1 SGDLS, CDR2 YYNGEE. V shed 1 base and J shed 4 bases, with 10 bases lying between them. The CDR3 covers 14 residues. The CDR3 region is CASSVRGGPDTQYF. CDR3 sequence (DNA): TGTGCCAGCAGCGTAAGGGGGGGGCCAGATACGCAGTATTTT.

The rearrangement uses TRBV5-1 and TRBJ2-1, with D possibly being TRBD1 (5 bases). The CDR3 runs 14 residues. From germline, CDR1 is SGHRS and CDR2 YFSETQ. Trimming took 3 bases from V and 4 from J, leaving 11 bases between them. The DNA for the CDR3 is TGCGCCAGCAGCTCACAGCAGGGATACAATGAGCAGTTCTTC. Amino acid sequence: CASSSQQGYNEQFF.

The chain joins TRBV6-5 to TRBJ1-1, with D possibly being TRBD1 (6 bases). Germline V lookup: CDR1 MNHEY, CDR2 SVGAGI. The V end was cut by 6 bases, the J end by 1 base, with 15 bases between. The CDR3 totals 15 residues. The DNA for the CDR3 is TGTGCCAGCAGCCAAGGACAGTCTCCGAACACTGAAGCTTTCTTT. Its translation is CASSQGQSPNTEAFF.

The chain has TRBV5-6 and TRBJ2-3; 11 nucleotides agree with TRBD2. Germline V gene sequence: CDR1 SGHDT, CDR2 YYEEEE. The CDR3 runs 18 residues. The ends lost 4 bases at V and 3 bases at J; junction bases unmatched: 13. The CDR3 here is CASSTTSGNTLWTDTQYF. The CDR3 DNA sequence: TGTGCCAGCAGCACGACTAGCGGGAACACTCTCTGGACAGATACGCAGTATTTT.

This clone has a single count. The chain recombines TRBV2 with TRBJ2-1; D perhaps matches TRBD2 (6 bases). Per the germline V gene, CDR1 is SNHLY and CDR2 is FYNNEI. V was pared by 5 bases and J by 4 bases, with 12 bases between. This CDR3 is built from 14 residues. The CDR3 DNA follows: TGTGCCAGCAGTTTGTCTAGCGCTTACAATGAGCAGTTCTTC. Translating gives CASSLSSAYNEQFF.

The CDR3 loop is CASSPWGGIILDEQYF. For the CDR3, the DNA is TGTGCCAGCAGCCCGTGGGGGGGTATTATCTTGGACGAGCAGTACTTC. The V call is TRBV3-1 (or the pseudogene TRBV3-2), the J call TRBJ2-7; 7 nucleotides align to TRBD2. This CDR3 comprises 16 residues. In germline, CDR1 is LGHDT, CDR2 YNNKEL (reference sequence). V lost 4 bases and J lost 5; bases outside the gene matches: 14.

V and J are TRBV28 and TRBJ1-4; D is ambiguous. Germline V gene sequence: CDR1 MDHEN, CDR2 SYDVKM. This CDR3 spans 13 amino acids. V lost 3 bases, J lost 6 bases, and 8 bases lay in between. The CDR3 loop is CASSLGADEKLFF. The CDR3 DNA sequence: TGTGCCAGCAGTTTGGGAGCTGATGAAAAACTGTTTTTT.

The chain has TRBV24-1 and TRBJ2-2, with 8 nucleotides matching TRBD1. Germline CDR1 KGHDR, CDR2 SFDVKD. J lost 5 bases, V lost 3 bases, and 7 bases had no gene match. The CDR3 contains 16 residues. This chain's CDR3 is CATSDPRGLGTGELFF. The DNA for the CDR3 is TGTGCCACCAGTGATCCCAGGGGGCTTGGGACCGGGGAGCTGTTTTTT.

This sequence joins TRBV5-1 and TRBJ2-2; D is ambiguous. Germline lookup yields CDR1 SGHRS and CDR2 YFSETQ. The CDR3 length is 14 residues. V was trimmed by 0 bases and J by 4 bases, leaving 7 bases between them. CDR3 protein: CASSLDQSTGELFF. CDR3 coding DNA: TGCGCCAGCAGCTTGGACCAGTCCACCGGGGAGCTGTTTTTT.

The J gene is TRBJ2-3, the V gene TRBV7-6; tentatively, D is TRBD2 (5 bases). Trimming removed 0 bases from V and 1 base from J, with 5 bases in between. Germline loops: CDR1 SGHVS, CDR2 FNYEAQ. This CDR3 contains 14 residues. The CDR3 DNA reads as TGTGCCAGCAGCTTAGCCGGGGGCACAGATACGCAGTATTTT. Its translation is CASSLAGGTDTQYF.